The 20 T cell receptor beta chains below come from one sample, sequenced in a study of Graves' ophthalmopathy and Graves' hyperthyroidism. Researchers took RNA transcripts and amplified TCR beta CDR3 regions from them. Amplification began with first-round RT-PCR using HTBI primers, then second-round multiplex PCR was performed. A single record per CDR3 protein comes from TCRdb applying MiXCR to the multiplex PCR reads. The profile shows around 670,000 distinct CDR3 sequences, roughly two fifths of them singletons. Sequenced input: peripheral blood. These receptors came from an adult man with Graves' ophthalmopathy.

CDR3 residues: CASSARDSRAVNTGELFF. In DNA, the CDR3 is TGTGCCAGCAGTGCGCGGGACAGCCGAGCGGTAAACACCGGGGAGCTGTTTTTT. The chain combines TRBV25-1 with TRBJ2-2; D possibly corresponds to TRBD1 (7 bases). This CDR3 has 18 amino acids. V shed 4 bases and J shed 2 bases, with 20 bases lying between them. Germline CDR1 reads MGHDK; CDR2 reads SYGVNS.

The rearrangement joins TRBV20-1 to TRBJ1-1, with a possible D match to TRBD1 (6 bases). V lost 8 bases, J lost 4 bases, and 14 bases lay in between. The germline V gene encodes CDR1 DFQATT and CDR2 SNEGSKA (reference sequence). There are 12 residues in the CDR3. This CDR3 is CSTSGEGTEAFF. In DNA, the CDR3 is TGCAGTACCTCAGGGGAGGGCACTGAAGCTTTCTTT.

This clonotype has at least ten counts. The gene calls are TRBV10-3 and TRBJ2-7, with D unclear. CDR1 is ENHRY and CDR2 is SYGVKD in the germline V gene. Between the trimmed V and J ends, which lost 5 bases and 2 bases, there was a span of 4 bases. CDR3 size: 11 residues. The CDR3 sequence: CAISQTYEQYF. The CDR3 DNA follows: TGTGCCATCAGTCAAACCTACGAGCAGTACTTC.

This clonotype appeared many times. In nucleotides, the CDR3 is TGTGCCAGCACCAGTCGGGACAGGGGAGGTTCACCCCTCCACTTT. This gives the protein CASTSRDRGGSPLHF. This rearrangement joins TRBV11-3 to TRBJ1-6, with 10 bases aligning to TRBD1. Trimming at V came to 7 bases and at J to 9 bases, leaving 9 bases not matched to a gene. CDR3 length: 15 amino acids. Germline V gene sequence: CDR1 SGHNT, CDR2 YENEEA.

This clonotype occurred many times. The chain carries TRBV9 and TRBJ2-6; D might be TRBD1 (6 bases). V lost 1 base, J lost 8 bases, and 10 bases lay in between. Per germline, CDR1 SGDLS and CDR2 YYNGEE. This CDR3 has 14 residues. The CDR3 sequence: CASSVRTGSNVLTF. DNA of the CDR3: TGTGCCAGCAGCGTACGAACAGGGTCCAACGTCCTGACTTTC.

This clonotype showed up just a few times. The chain employs TRBV12-3 or TRBV12-4 and TRBJ1-3; the match to TRBD1 covers 8 bases. Germline trimming cut 5 bases from V and 1 base from J; bases unmatched to any gene: 4. CDR3 size: 15 residues. The DNA for the CDR3 is TGTGCCAGCAGTCGGACAGGGACTTCTGGAAACACCATATATTTT. Encoded protein: CASSRTGTSGNTIYF.

V gene TRBV2 combines with J gene TRBJ1-3; 7 nucleotides align to TRBD1. The CDR3 runs to 16 residues. Trimming removed 5 bases from V and 2 bases from J; junction bases left unmatched: 9. Germline CDR1 SNHLY, CDR2 FYNNEI. The CDR3 loop reads CASSLQGRRPGNTIYF. CDR3 bases: TGTGCCAGCAGTCTACAGGGGAGACGGCCTGGAAACACCATATATTTT.

This clonotype was observed a handful of times. The chain employs TRBV27 and TRBJ2-7; 9 positions agree with TRBD1. Germline loops: CDR1 MNHEY, CDR2 SMNVEV (reference sequence). The CDR3 is 14 amino acids. V trimming: 6 bases; J trimming: 7 bases; junction bases outside the gene matches: 10. CDR3 in amino acids: CASSPGQGLLEQYF. The CDR3 DNA reads TGTGCCAGCAGCCCGGGACAGGGTCTTCTTGAGCAGTACTTC.

This clonotype appeared a few times. The junction departs from the called germline gene at one end, perhaps through a read error. This rearrangement joins TRBV10-3 to TRBJ1-2; D gene unclear. Germline V CDR1 and CDR2: ENHRY, SYGVKD. CDR3 size: 12 residues. The CDR3 loop is CASSYSFLGYTF. CDR3 DNA: TGTGCCAGCAGTTACAGTTTTTTGGGCTACACCTTC.

In its sample, this clonotype was seen a few times. The chain links TRBV7-2 to TRBJ1-1; D unresolved. The germline V and J ends were trimmed by 4 bases and 1 base, with 13 bases remaining between them. The CDR3 runs to 15 residues. Germline CDR1 is SGHTA and CDR2 is FQGNSA. CDR3 nucleotide sequence: TGTGCCAGCAGCTCCCCGCGGTGGACGAACACTGAAGCTTTCTTT. Translated: CASSSPRWTNTEAFF. Variable domain in full (rest from reference TRBV7-2 and TRBJ1-1): GAGVSQSPSNKVTEKGKDVELRCDPISGHTALYWYRQSLGQGLEFLIYFQGNSAPDKSGLPSDRFSAERTGGSVSTLTIQRTQQEDSAVYLCASSSPRWTNTEAFFGQGTRLTVV.

The table lists this clonotype with a count of one. The chain uses TRBV21-1 and TRBJ1-1; TRBD1, the D gene given by the table, was not confirmed from the DNA. TRBV21-1 is reported as a pseudogene. This CDR3 is built from 14 residues. The CDR3 sequence: CASSTDRANTEAFF. The CDR3 region has the DNA TGTGCCAGCAGCACGGACAGGGCGAACACTGAAGCTTTCTTT.

The chain employs TRBV19 and TRBJ1-1, with D tentatively TRBD1 (5 bases). The CDR3 runs to 14 residues. Looked up from germline, CDR1 is LNHDA and CDR2 is SQIVND (reference sequence). The V end lost 6 bases, the J end lost 4 bases, and 15 bases lay between the germline ends. This CDR3 is CASRLDSMSTEAFF. In DNA, the CDR3 is TGTGCCAGTAGGCTCGACAGTATGAGCACTGAAGCTTTCTTT.

The chain joins TRBV10-3 to TRBJ1-6; D call uncertain. Per germline, CDR1 ENHRY and CDR2 SYGVKD. Trimming took 10 bases from V and 10 from J, leaving 17 bases between them. The CDR3 is made up of 13 amino acids. The CDR3 DNA reads as TGTGCCAGCAATGATCTCCTGGGGTCACCCCTCCACTTT. Translation: CASNDLLGSPLHF.

This clonotype was detected ten times or more. This chain connects TRBV7-9 to TRBJ1-2, with a tentative D call TRBD1 (6 bases). This CDR3 contains 14 residues. The V gene's germline CDR1 is SEHNR and CDR2 FQNEAQ (reference sequence). Trimming removed 3 bases from V and 0 bases from J, with 8 bases in between. CDR3 sequence reads: CASSLQGTNYGYTF. CDR3 nucleotides: TGTGCCAGCAGCTTGCAGGGGACTAACTATGGCTACACCTTC.

This clonotype was seen a handful of times. DNA of the CDR3: TGCAGTGCGCCAGACAGGGGCAACACTGAAGCTTTCTTT. Its protein product is CSAPDRGNTEAFF. V is TRBV20-1 and J is TRBJ1-1; 8 bases match TRBD1. The V gene end was trimmed by 6 bases and the J gene end by 2 bases; junction bases not matched to a gene: 5. The CDR3 length is 13 residues. In germline, CDR1 is DFQATT, CDR2 SNEGSKA (reference sequence).

On this clonotype itself: A much more abundant neighbour one base away suggests this may be a read error. The conserved phenylalanine or tryptophan is not found at the CDR3 terminus, so this likely reflects a read error. This rearrangement joins TRBV29-1 to TRBJ2-5, with D perhaps being TRBD1 or TRBD2 (5 bases each). Per the germline V gene, CDR1 is SQVTM and CDR2 is ANQGSEA. V lost 7 bases and J 7 bases, leaving 16 bases between the germline ends. This CDR3 comprises 12 residues. CDR3 nucleotide sequence: TGCAGCGCCTCGGACATACGGGGGACCCAGTACGTC. This translates into CSASDIRGTQYV.

The chain uses TRBV12-3 or TRBV12-4 and TRBJ2-5; weak D call: TRBD1 (7 bases). The ends were cut back, 6 bases at V and 1 base at J, with 18 bases in the middle. The CDR3 has 16 residues. The CDR3 protein is CASRWGDSGSQETQYF. DNA for the CDR3: TGTGCCAGCAGATGGGGGGACAGTGGAAGCCAAGAGACCCAGTACTTC.

As concerns this clonotype: As the CDR3 is not closed by the conserved phenylalanine or tryptophan, this likely results from a read error. It is unclear where the CDR3 begins or ends on the DNA, so no DNA is shown, and the CDR3 is as TCRdb lists it. This chain uses TRBV12-3 or TRBV12-4 with TRBJ1-4; the tabulated D call, TRBD1, remains unverified against the DNA. The CDR3 contains 9 residues when both ends are counted. CDR3 protein: CASSWTGGS.

A remark on this clonotype: This may stem from a read error, because a much larger clone lies one nucleotide away. The chain recombines TRBV20-1 with TRBJ2-7; 8 bases align to TRBD2. This CDR3 spans 15 amino acids. CDR1 is DFQATT, CDR2 SNEGSKA, per germline (reference sequence). The J segment lost 2 bases and the V segment lost 3 bases, leaving 9 bases of the junction unmatched. Here the CDR3 reads CSASDPREGTYEQYF. The CDR3 region has the DNA TGCAGTGCTAGTGATCCACGGGAGGGAACCTACGAGCAGTACTTC.

The rearrangement uses TRBV9 and TRBJ2-3, with 11 bases fitting TRBD2. This CDR3 spans 15 amino acids. Germline assignment: CDR1 SGDLS and CDR2 YYNGEE. V was clipped by 6 bases and J by 1 base; unmatched bases: 4. The DNA for the CDR3 is TGTGCCAGCACCAATAGCGGGGGGGGCACAGATACGCAGTATTTT. As protein: CASTNSGGGTDTQYF.